A selection of T cell receptor beta chains follows, all from one sample in a study of CD4 T cells in relation to SARS-CoV-2 and coronaviruses. Clones were read by immunoSEQ multiplex PCR, and TCRdb kept only the in-frame ones, dropping some. The sample has more than 20,000 clones; 76% are singletons. The antigens these receptors bind are not known. The sequencing input was CD4+ T cells from PBMCs, cultured in vitro. The receptors derive from a human donor in good health. CDR3s include the opening cysteine and the closing phenylalanine or tryptophan. A D gene is named only where the DNA matches it firmly. Only part of the rows carry a size: once, few, many, or a class if the clone is expanded.

CDR3aa	CDR3nt	abundance	v_gene	d_gene	j_gene
CASSRTSGRDNEQFF	TGTGCCAGCAGCCGTACTAGCGGGAGGGACAATGAGCAGTTCTTC	few	TRBV28	TRBD2	TRBJ2-1
CASSLDGTYEQYF	TGTGCCAGCAGTTTGGACGGGACCTACGAGCAGTACTTC	NA	TRBV7-2	NA	TRBJ2-7
CATSSWGRRATNEKLFF	TGTGCCACCAGCAGTTGGGGCAGGAGGGCCACTAATGAAAAACTGTTTTTT	NA	TRBV15	NA	TRBJ1-4
CASSLGQNEKLFF	TGTGCCAGCAGTCTGGGACAGAATGAAAAACTGTTTTTT	NA	TRBV28	TRBD1	TRBJ1-4
CASSLGLAGNEQFF	TGTGCCAGCTCCCTAGGACTAGCGGGAAATGAGCAGTTCTTC	NA	TRBV18	TRBD2	TRBJ2-1
CASSKGDTYNEQFF	TGTGCCAGCAGTAAAGGGGACACATACAATGAGCAGTTCTTC	NA	TRBV7-2	NA	TRBJ2-1
CASSLSGSNEQFF	TGTGCCAGCAGCTTAAGCGGGAGCAATGAGCAGTTCTTC	NA	TRBV7-9	TRBD2	TRBJ2-1
CAISEGQTGEQYF	TGTGCCATCAGTGAAGGGCAAACTGGCGAGCAGTACTTC	few	TRBV10-3	NA	TRBJ2-7
CASSESPASWGTDTQYF	TGCGCCAGCAGTGAGTCGCCTGCGTCTTGGGGCACAGATACGCAGTATTTT	NA	TRBV10-1	NA	TRBJ2-3
CASSLYLTGAGYEQYF	TGCGCCAGCAGCCTTTACTTGACAGGGGCCGGCTACGAGCAGTACTTC	NA	TRBV5-1	TRBD1	TRBJ2-7
CASRWSPQPQHF	TGTGCCAGCAGATGGAGCCCTCAGCCCCAGCATTTT	NA	TRBV6-5	NA	TRBJ1-5
CASSSFGQGDQPQHF	TGTGCCAGTAGTTCCTTTGGACAGGGAGATCAGCCCCAGCATTTT	NA	TRBV19	TRBD1	TRBJ1-5
CASSSGQYQETQYF	TGTGCCAGCAGCTCGGGACAGTACCAAGAGACCCAGTACTTC	NA	TRBV7-9	TRBD1	TRBJ2-5
CASSVGTGFPGELFF	TGTGCCAGCAGCGTAGGGACAGGGTTCCCCGGGGAGCTGTTTTTT	few	TRBV21-1	NA	TRBJ2-2
CAGTGVGYGYTF	TGTGCCGGGACAGGGGTTGGCTATGGCTACACCTTC	NA	TRBV30	TRBD1	TRBJ1-2
CASSRDRGLSDGYTF	TGTGCCAGCTCAAGGGACAGGGGGCTATCTGATGGCTACACCTTC	NA	TRBV18	TRBD1	TRBJ1-2
CASFLSLSKNIQYF	TGTGCCAGCTTCCTTAGTCTATCCAAAAACATTCAGTACTTC	NA	TRBV18	NA	TRBJ2-4
CASSFRGGQGGHNEQFF	TGTGCCAGCAGCTTCCGTGGGGGACAGGGCGGGCACAATGAGCAGTTCTTC	NA	TRBV7-6	TRBD1	TRBJ2-1
CASTVLAGGYNEQFF	TGTGCCAGCACCGTACTAGCGGGAGGTTACAATGAGCAGTTCTTC	NA	TRBV5-4	TRBD2	TRBJ2-1
CASSVGEGRFSAEAFF	TGTGCCAGCAGCGTAGGTGAGGGACGATTTTCCGCTGAAGCTTTCTTT	NA	TRBV9	NA	TRBJ1-1
CASSAGTGDSSPLHF	TGTGCCAGCAGCGCCGGGACAGGAGACTCCTCACCCCTCCACTTT	NA	TRBV6-5	TRBD1	TRBJ1-6
CASSPGVSNSNQPQHF	TGTGCCAGTAGTCCAGGGGTGTCCAATAGCAATCAGCCCCAGCATTTT	NA	TRBV19	NA	TRBJ1-5
CASSEQFGEQYF	TGTGCCAGCAGTGAACAATTCGGCGAGCAGTACTTC	NA	TRBV2	NA	TRBJ2-7
CASSEQDRAPGRF	TGTGCCAGCAGCGAACAGGACAGGGCGCCCGGCCGATTT	NA	TRBV13	TRBD1	TRBJ1-1
CASKDLSSYNEQFF	TGCGCCAGCAAAGACCTCAGCTCCTACAATGAGCAGTTCTTC	NA	TRBV5-1	NA	TRBJ2-1
CATSSPWAGRAFF	TGTGCCACCAGCAGTCCTTGGGCAGGGAGGGCTTTCTTT	NA	TRBV15	NA	TRBJ1-1
CASSVHNQPGQAWFF	TGTGCCAGCAGCGTACACAACCAACCGGGGCAGGCCTGGTTCTTC	NA	TRBV9	NA	TRBJ2-1
CASSEKGVGGTEAFF	TGTGCCAGCAGTGAGAAGGGGGTCGGCGGGACTGAAGCTTTCTTT	few	TRBV2	NA	TRBJ1-1
CASSQVGRGGSYNEQFF	TGCGCCAGCAGCCAAGTTGGTCGGGGGGGCTCCTACAATGAGCAGTTCTTC	NA	TRBV4-1	TRBD2	TRBJ2-1
CASSEAPETGELFF	TGTGCCAGCAGTGAAGCTCCAGAAACCGGGGAGCTGTTTTTT	NA	TRBV6-1	NA	TRBJ2-2
CASKGGITYEQYF	TGTGCCAGCAAGGGCGGGATCACCTACGAGCAGTACTTC	NA	TRBV27	NA	TRBJ2-7
CASSVGLAGGTETQYF	TGTGCCAGCAGCGTAGGGCTAGCGGGAGGGACAGAGACCCAGTACTTC	few	TRBV9	TRBD2	TRBJ2-5
CASSQGSPSSYNSPLHF	TGTGCCAGCAGCCAAGGGTCACCGAGCTCCTATAATTCACCCCTCCACTTT	once	TRBV3-1/TRBV3-2	NA	TRBJ1-6
CASSSGTSGRDSTDTQYF	TGTGCCAGCAGCTCCGGGACTAGCGGGAGGGATAGCACAGATACGCAGTATTTT	NA	TRBV13	TRBD2	TRBJ2-3
CASSRDYTGELFF	TGTGCCAGTAGCCGGGATTACACCGGGGAGCTGTTTTTT	NA	TRBV19	NA	TRBJ2-2
CASSPGNTEAFF	TGTGCCAGCTCCCCCGGGAACACTGAAGCTTTCTTT	NA	TRBV18	NA	TRBJ1-1
CASSQGKETQYF	TGTGCCAGCAGCCAAGGAAAAGAGACCCAGTACTTC	NA	TRBV3-1/TRBV3-2	NA	TRBJ2-5
CAVGVQGTEAFF	TGTGCGGTTGGGGTCCAGGGCACTGAAGCTTTCTTT	NA	TRBV6-5	NA	TRBJ1-1
CSSEREQFF	TGCAGCTCCGAAAGGGAGCAGTTCTTC	few	TRBV20-1	NA	TRBJ2-1
CASSKTSGSYNEQFF	TGTGCCAGTAGCAAGACTAGCGGGAGTTACAATGAGCAGTTCTTC	NA	TRBV19	TRBD2	TRBJ2-1
CATSDPYQTGQSHTQYF	TGTGCCACCAGTGATCCCTATCAGACAGGGCAGTCACATACGCAGTATTTT	NA	TRBV24-1	TRBD1	TRBJ2-3
CASSGRQESNQPQHF	TGTGCCAGCAGCGGCCGGCAGGAAAGCAATCAGCCCCAGCATTTT	NA	TRBV27	NA	TRBJ1-5
CASSVGLAIYEQYF	TGTGCCAGTAGCGTCGGACTAGCGATCTACGAGCAGTACTTC	NA	TRBV19	TRBD2	TRBJ2-7
CASSLGTNPRLQPQHF	TGCGCCAGCAGCTTGGGGACAAACCCCCGGCTTCAGCCCCAGCATTTT	NA	TRBV5-1	NA	TRBJ1-5
CASSSSGRYSYNEQFF	TGTGCCAGCAGCTCTAGCGGGAGGTATTCCTACAATGAGCAGTTCTTC	NA	TRBV5-4	TRBD2	TRBJ2-1
CASSLYGRWGQDSYGYTF	TGCGCCAGCAGCTTGTATGGTCGTTGGGGACAGGACAGCTATGGCTACACCTTC	NA	TRBV5-1	TRBD1	TRBJ1-2